The 6 T cell receptor beta chains below were found in one sample sequenced in a study of T cell clonality in common variable immunodeficiency. The data were produced by immunoSEQ multiplex PCR, yet TCRdb's version contains in-frame clones alone and is incomplete. The data show some 38,000 clones, none appearing only once, with over 8% held by the ten largest. The sequenced sample consisted of peripheral blood mononuclear cells. Receptors originate from a person aged 18 to 75 in good health.

With respect to this clone: The sequenced fragment ends 3 residues before the CDR3 boundary, so the rest is inferred from the germline J gene. V and J are TRBV19 and TRBJ1-1; 7 bases line up with TRBD1. Trimming took 5 bases from V and 1 from J; bases not matched to a gene: 7. The germline V gene encodes CDR1 LNHDA and CDR2 SQIVND (reference sequence). This CDR3 is built from 15 residues. The sequenced part of the CDR3 DNA is TGTGCCAGTAGTCCTACCGGGACAGCGAACACTGAA. Residues: CASSPTGTANTE. The CDR3 reads in full as CASSPTGTANTEAFF.

This clone has a count of ten or more. Coverage ceases 3 residues before the CDR3 finishes, and the germline J gene fills in the end. V gene TRBV19 combines with J gene TRBJ1-3; D is ambiguous. Germline assignment: CDR1 LNHDA and CDR2 SQIVND (reference sequence). CDR3 size: 12 residues. Trimming took off 3 bases at V and 8 bases at J, with 8 bases between the two ends. This chain's CDR3 is CASSIPPDTIYF. CDR3 DNA, as far as it was read: TGTGCCAGTAGTATCCCCCCAGACACC.

This clone appeared a few times. Coverage ceases 3 residues before the CDR3 finishes, and the germline J gene fills in the end. The gene calls are TRBV5-5 and TRBJ2-2; 8 nucleotides align to TRBD1. Germline CDR1 SGHKS, CDR2 YYEKEE (reference sequence). CDR3 size: 15 residues. The CDR3 sequence: CASSLGAGGSEKLFF. CDR3 DNA (partial): TGTGCCAGCAGCCTGGGGGCAGGGGGCAGTGAAAAG.

In its sample, this clone was seen many times. The read ends 3 residues before the CDR3 terminus; that terminus is restored from the germline J gene. V is TRBV20-1 and J is TRBJ2-3; 8 bases are a match to TRBD2. There are 15 residues in the CDR3. Germline CDR1 reads DFQATT; CDR2 reads SNEGSKA (reference sequence). V dropped 6 bases and J dropped 0; count of bases not matched to a gene: 8. Incomplete CDR3 DNA: TGCAGTGCCTGGACTAGCATCTCTAGCACAGATACG. Protein sequence: CSAWTSISSTDT. From start to end, the CDR3 is CSAWTSISSTDTQYF.

This clone was counted ten times or more. The read ends 3 residues early relative to the CDR3; the germline J gene fills the gap. J is TRBJ1-1 and V is TRBV18; D is perhaps TRBD1 (5 bases). In germline, CDR1 is KGHSH, CDR2 LQKENI. Trimming shortened V by 0 bases and J by 1 base, and 9 bases separated the two germline ends. The CDR3 extends over 15 amino acids. Partial CDR3 DNA: TGTGCCAGCTCACCACCCGACAGCAGGAACACTGAA. Translation: CASSPPDSRNTE. The whole CDR3 is CASSPPDSRNTEAFF.

This clone came up many times. The CDR3 end lies 3 residues beyond the end of the read and is filled in from the germline J gene. The rearrangement links TRBV4-1 to TRBJ2-2; the match to TRBD2 covers 11 bases. The V gene end was trimmed by 3 bases and the J gene end by 4 bases; junction bases not matched to a gene: 7. Germline assignment: CDR1 MGHRA and CDR2 YSYEKL. The CDR3 has 17 residues. The covered CDR3 bases are TGCGCCAGCAGCCATTCTCGACTAGCGGGGCCCACCGGGGAG. It yields the protein CASSHSRLAGPTGE. The full CDR3 protein is CASSHSRLAGPTGELFF.